This entry describes one TCR beta chain. This clonotype has at least ten counts. Its antigen target is currently unknown. Base qualities are missing; no much larger clone stands one base away. The data belong to a study of T cells in Graves' hyperthyroidism and ophthalmopathy (dated 2019 in TCRdb). For the study in its entirety: Peripheral blood was collected at initial diagnosis, before any treatment. Prospective prediction of ophthalmopathy was tested in an independent validation cohort consisting of fewer than 20 hyperthyroidism patients and more than 15 patients who later progressed to ophthalmopathy. According to the paper, TCR Vbeta CDR3 sequencing was carried out on some 130 peripheral blood samples, which came from over 40 ophthalmopathy, 75 to 80 hyperthyroidism and some 17 progressor patients. The roughly 94 discovery patients were randomly split 7:3 into training and test sets. After blood sampling, hyperthyroidism patients were treated with methimazole at a starting dose of 30 mg daily, and ophthalmopathy patients were treated with high-dose intravenous methylprednisolone. The study also compared thyroid tissue and blood T-cell repertoires from a handful of Graves' hyperthyroidism patients. TCR V-J signatures able to tell the groups apart were searched for in a discovery cohort of about a hundred patients, of whom more than 40 had Graves' ophthalmopathy and 55 to 60 had stable Graves' hyperthyroidism. The study at large found these results: During validation, the model predicted progression to ophthalmopathy a median of approximately six months ahead of onset, with more than 60% sensitivity and 72% to 80% specificity. No statistical method was used to set the sample size in advance, and investigators knew the group allocation. In cross-validation, a model built on a 13 V-J signature told ophthalmopathy apart from stable hyperthyroidism with over 85% sensitivity and roughly 81% specificity, and in testing the same model reached 80%/75%. Blood samples also contained most of the expanded thyroid clonotypes (frequency above 0.001), which suggests that blood repertoires may reflect thyroid immune responses.

Graves' hyperthyroidism was defined as stable when no progression to ophthalmopathy occurred over 18 months of follow-up. Hyperthyroidism patients were aged 18 to 65 years and newly diagnosed, with disease duration of less than 2 months. Exclusion was applied to patients with uncontrolled infections, other autoimmune diseases, pregnancy or lactation. Diagnoses were based on clinical symptoms, serum thyroxine and TRAb, thyroid ultrasound and orbital computed tomography. PBMCs were separated from 7.5 to 10 ml of fresh peripheral blood using Ficoll-Paque density gradient centrifugation. Trizol reagent was used to extract total RNA, and RNA quality was then checked on an Agilent 2100 Bioanalyzer. The TCR beta CDR3 regions were amplified from the RNA transcripts. For the first round of RT-PCR on the TCR CDR3, the HTBI primer set was used together with the Qiagen OneStep RT-PCR kit. Libraries were constructed in a second round of multiplex PCR, after which size selection and purification were performed. Libraries were sequenced paired-end with 100 bp reads on an Illumina HiSeq2000. The study's processing was this. SOAPnuke was used to process the raw data, with reads discarded if the reads contained adapters or uncalled bases, had a mean Phred below 15, or lacked an exact constant-primer or identifier match. COPE v1.2.5 was used to merge high-quality paired reads, and clonotypes were defined as unique nucleotide sequences. MiTCR v1.1 was used to align clonotypes to the IMGT TRBV, TRBD and TRBJ reference segments. The analysis was restricted to V-J combinations with a frequency above 0.0001, which together covered over 99% of the repertoires. A TCS score was defined as the ratio between F50 (clonal expansion) and ExV (chaos), using BLOSUM62-based TCRdist between CDR3 peptides within each V-J. Welch's t-statistics and random forest reduced 500 to 550 V-J features to 13, which were used in a naive Bayes classifier (R e1071). TCRdb cleaned the public reads at Q25 with fastp, built clones with MiXCR and kept in-frame beta chains. CDR3 protein sequences are deduplicated, and each keeps its most common genes and DNA. These V and J calls are TCRdb output, not the study's own analysis. The sample table holds approximately 200,000 distinct CDR3 sequences, of which around 16% were seen once. The ten biggest clones cover around two fifths of the sample.

V is pared back by 3 bases and J by 6 bases, with 12 bases lying between the germline termini. The CDR1 and CDR2 encoded by the germline V gene are SGHTA and FQGNSA. The CDR3 numbers 13 residues from cysteine through phenylalanine. Only CDR3 DNA is held: 39 bases, read in frame from base 1. What was sequenced was blood. This sequence originates from a man aged 40-49 years with Graves' hyperthyroidism. The receptor chain draws on TRBV7-2 and TRBJ2-7; the D gene is unclear. The nucleotide sequence is given as TGTGCCAGCAGCTTCTCGGGTCCTGCCGAGCAGTACTTC. Its protein is CASSFSGPAEQYF.